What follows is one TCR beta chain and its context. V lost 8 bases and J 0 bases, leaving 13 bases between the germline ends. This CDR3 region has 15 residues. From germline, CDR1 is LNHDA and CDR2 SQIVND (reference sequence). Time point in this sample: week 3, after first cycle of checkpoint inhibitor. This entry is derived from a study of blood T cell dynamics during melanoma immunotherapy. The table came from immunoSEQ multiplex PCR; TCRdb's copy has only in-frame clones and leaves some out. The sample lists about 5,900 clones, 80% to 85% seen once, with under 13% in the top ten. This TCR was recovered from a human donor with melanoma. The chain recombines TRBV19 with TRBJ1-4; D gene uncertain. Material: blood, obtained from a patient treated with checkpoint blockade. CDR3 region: CASRRVPSTNEKLFF. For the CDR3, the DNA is TGTGCCAGTCGACGGGTTCCTTCAACTAATGAAAAACTGTTTTTT.